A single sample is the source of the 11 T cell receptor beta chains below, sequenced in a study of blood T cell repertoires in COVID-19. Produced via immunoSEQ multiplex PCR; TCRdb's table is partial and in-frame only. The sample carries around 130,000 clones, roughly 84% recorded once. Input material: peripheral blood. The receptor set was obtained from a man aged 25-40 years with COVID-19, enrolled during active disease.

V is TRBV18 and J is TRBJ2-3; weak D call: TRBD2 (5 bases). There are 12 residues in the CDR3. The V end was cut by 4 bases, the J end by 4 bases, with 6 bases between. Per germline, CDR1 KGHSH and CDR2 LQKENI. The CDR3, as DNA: TGTGCCAGCTCACTCGGGGCAGATACGCAGTATTTT. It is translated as CASSLGADTQYF.

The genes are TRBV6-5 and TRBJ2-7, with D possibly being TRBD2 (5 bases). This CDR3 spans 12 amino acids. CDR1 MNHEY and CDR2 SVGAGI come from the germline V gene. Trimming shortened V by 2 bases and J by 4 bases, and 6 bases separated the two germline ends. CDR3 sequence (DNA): TGTGCCAGCAGTTACCCGGGGTACGAGCAGTACTTC. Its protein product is CASSYPGYEQYF.

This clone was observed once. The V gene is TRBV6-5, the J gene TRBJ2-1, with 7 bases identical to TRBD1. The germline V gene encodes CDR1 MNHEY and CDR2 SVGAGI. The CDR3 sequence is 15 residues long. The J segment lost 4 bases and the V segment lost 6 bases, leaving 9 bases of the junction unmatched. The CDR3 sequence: CASRPLDRVYNEQFF. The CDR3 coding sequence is TGTGCCAGCAGGCCCCTAGACAGGGTGTACAATGAGCAGTTCTTC.

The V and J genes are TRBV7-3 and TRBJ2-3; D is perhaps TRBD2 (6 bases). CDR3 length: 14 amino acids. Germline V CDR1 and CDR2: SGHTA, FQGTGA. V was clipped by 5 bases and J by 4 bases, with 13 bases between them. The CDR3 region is CASSRRVGADTQYF. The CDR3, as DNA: TGTGCCAGCAGCCGGAGGGTTGGGGCAGATACGCAGTATTTT.

This CDR3 is CASSYPGQGTKNIQYF. CDR3 sequence (DNA): TGTGCCAGTAGTTACCCGGGACAGGGAACCAAAAACATTCAGTACTTC. V is TRBV19 and J is TRBJ2-4; 9 bases match TRBD1. Germline V CDR1 and CDR2: LNHDA, SQIVND (reference sequence). The V segment lost 5 bases and the J segment 2 bases; nucleotides outside the gene matches: 7. The CDR3 loop spans 16 amino acids. Combining the CDR3 with reference TRBV19 and TRBJ2-4 gives the whole variable domain DGGITQSPKYLFRKEGQNVTLSCEQNLNHDAMYWYRQDPGQGLRLIYYSQIVNDFQKGDIAEGYSVSREKKESFPLTVTSAQKNPTAFYLCASSYPGQGTKNIQYFGAGTRLSVL.

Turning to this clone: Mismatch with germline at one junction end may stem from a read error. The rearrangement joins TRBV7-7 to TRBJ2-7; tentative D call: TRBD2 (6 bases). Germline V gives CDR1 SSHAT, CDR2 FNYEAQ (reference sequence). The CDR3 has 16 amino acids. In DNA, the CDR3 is TGTGCTAGCAGCTTAGGGGACTCCAATCGACCCTACGAGCAGTACTTC. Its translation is CASSLGDSNRPYEQYF.

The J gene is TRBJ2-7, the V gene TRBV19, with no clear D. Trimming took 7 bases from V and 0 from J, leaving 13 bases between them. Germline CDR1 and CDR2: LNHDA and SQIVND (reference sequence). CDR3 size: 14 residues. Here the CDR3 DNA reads TGTGCCAGTACCCAGACATCCACCTCCTACGAGCAGTACTTC. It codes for CASTQTSTSYEQYF.

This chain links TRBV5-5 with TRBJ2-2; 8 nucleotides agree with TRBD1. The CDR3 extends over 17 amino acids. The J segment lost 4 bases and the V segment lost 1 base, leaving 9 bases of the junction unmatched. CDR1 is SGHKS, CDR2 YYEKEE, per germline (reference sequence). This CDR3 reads CASSLRSQGGITGELFF. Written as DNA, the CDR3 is TGTGCCAGCAGCTTGAGGTCACAGGGGGGAATCACCGGGGAGCTGTTTTTT. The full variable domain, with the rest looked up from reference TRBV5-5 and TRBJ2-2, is DAGVTQSPTHLIKTRGQQVTLRCSPISGHKSVSWYQQVLGQGPQFIFQYYEKEERGRGNFPDRFSARQFPNYSSELNVNALLLGDSALYLCASSLRSQGGITGELFFGEGSRLTVL.

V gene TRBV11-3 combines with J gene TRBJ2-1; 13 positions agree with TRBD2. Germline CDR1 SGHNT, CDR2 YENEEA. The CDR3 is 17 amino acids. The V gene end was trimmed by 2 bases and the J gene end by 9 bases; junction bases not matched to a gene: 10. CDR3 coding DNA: TGTGCCAGCAGCTTAAAGGTCTCCGGACTAGCGGGAGTTGAGCAGTTCTTC. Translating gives CASSLKVSGLAGVEQFF. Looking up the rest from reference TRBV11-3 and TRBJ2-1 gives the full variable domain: EAGVVQSPRYKIIEKKQPVAFWCNPISGHNTLYWYLQNLGQGPELLIRYENEEAVDDSQLPKDRFSAERLKGVDSTLKIQPAELGDSAVYLCASSLKVSGLAGVEQFFGPGTRLTVL.

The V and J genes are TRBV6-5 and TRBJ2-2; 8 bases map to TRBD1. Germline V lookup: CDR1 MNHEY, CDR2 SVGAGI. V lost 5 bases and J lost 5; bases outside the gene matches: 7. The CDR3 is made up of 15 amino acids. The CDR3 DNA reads TGTGCCAGCAGTATATCAGGGGGCTGGACCGGGGAGCTGTTTTTT. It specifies CASSISGGWTGELFF.

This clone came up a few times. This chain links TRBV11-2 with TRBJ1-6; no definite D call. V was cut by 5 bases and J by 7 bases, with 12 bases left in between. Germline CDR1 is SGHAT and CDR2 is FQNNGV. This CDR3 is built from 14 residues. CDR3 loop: CASSPLSVNSPLHF. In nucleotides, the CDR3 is TGTGCCAGCAGCCCTCTCTCGGTAAATTCACCCCTCCACTTT.